The source of this T cell receptor (beta chain) is a study of T cell repertoires in cytomegalovirus infection. The wider study: CMV epitopes in the study were HLA-C-restricted (recently identified) and HLA-B-restricted (well studied). From public TCR beta signatures came an indication of both CMV infection and matching HLA type. Overall study results and limits: The response measured ex vivo was dominated by TCR beta clonotypes (HLA-C-restricted and CMV-specific).

Only a few counts were recorded for this clonotype. Antigen unknown. TCRdb reanalysed the reads using MiXCR and keeps one entry per CDR3 protein. The table shows approximately 150,000 distinct CDR3 sequences, with about 20% occurring only once. V was clipped by 2 bases and J by 2 bases; unmatched bases: 5. This CDR3 is built from 16 residues. Germline assignment: CDR1 MNHEY and CDR2 SVGEGT. The chain couples TRBV6-2 or TRBV6-3 to TRBJ1-1, with 10 bases aligning to TRBD1. Here the sequenced sample was CD8+ T cells from cultured PBMCs, taken from culture after CMV antigen stimulation. The clonotype was recovered from a human donor in good health (CMV status not recorded). Some clones in this sample may be carry-over from other donors' samples. In DNA, the CDR3 is TGTGCCAGCAGTTACGACCGGGACAGGGGAAACACTGAAGCTTTCTTT. Amino acids: CASSYDRDRGNTEAFF.